The T cell receptor (beta chain) described here comes from a study of cytomegalovirus exposure and HLA in healthy donors (dated by TCRdb to 2016 to 2017). Background on the whole study: In an earlier analysis of roughly 500 of the donors, around 290 Gb of sequence data and some 120 million unique TCR beta sequences from roughly 190 million T cells were reported. Roughly 300 gigabases of sequencing data and around 80 million unique TCR sequences made up an early release that covered approximately 650 HLA-typed donors. Of the roughly 390 genotyped donors, roughly 85% fell in the genetic ancestry cluster associated with self-reported Caucasian donors. The study was designed to test whether signatures of past pathogen exposure could be identified by cataloging public T cell receptors. Using immunosequencing, the study profiled T cell repertoires from fewer than 850 subjects and related those repertoires to cytomegalovirus serostatus. In addition to the first cohort of approximately 650 subjects, a separate validation cohort of approximately 110 different subjects was used. High-throughput TCR immunosequencing, statistical association of individual TCRs with disease status, and machine learning were combined to predict cytomegalovirus infection status. In a later analysis, previously published TCR beta repertoires from several hundred donors were re-analyzed and high-resolution HLA genotyping was added so that TCR occurrence patterns could be studied. In the later analysis, no new phenotypic data were used to find candidate immune exposures; instead, reliance was placed on TCR beta sequences and their occurrence across donors. In an earlier analysis of 500 to 650 of the donors, high-throughput TCR beta sequencing was used to judge whether each TCR beta V gene segment behaved as functional or pseudogenic. Donor age, sex, ethnicity and CMV serostatus were compiled alongside the repertoire data. Genome-wide SNP genotypes for about 65% of the 666 donors were used in a later genetic analysis, which treated that subset as a discovery cohort. Every repertoire in the discovery cohort had been generated on one and the same sequencing platform. Class I and class II HLA loci were covered by the typing at four-digit resolution. Typing coverage varied by locus: roughly 620-630 donors for A, B, C, DRB1 and DQB1; approximately 520 for DQA1; over 600 for DPA1; roughly 470 for DPB1. Several DR-DQ haplotypes were treated as single units for association and clustering because of strong linkage in the cohort. Among some 400 genotyped donors of the cohort, an average of roughly 230,000 unique TCR beta nucleotide sequences was sequenced per donor, of which about 19% were non-productive. Beyond this particular receptor, the publication reports: Assigning TCR associations to individual alleles was difficult when HLA alleles, especially DR and DQ, strongly co-occurred. A later genetic analysis associated a missense DCLRE1C variant with V-gene and J-gene trimming of TCR beta chains, and an independent cohort replicated the association. According to a later genetic analysis, donors in an Asian-associated ancestry cluster had fewer N-insertions in productive TCRs than the approximately 700-donor mean. Some IMGT-functional V segments, including TRBV6-2 and TRBV6-3, could not be distinguished by the 87-base-pair reads and were therefore excluded. A cluster of highly shared sequence variants was judged likely to be a technical artifact of the sequencing pipeline. Linkage disequilibrium might explain the correlated functional status among segregating V segments, but an unknown experimental factor could not be excluded. A few of the identified cytomegalovirus-associated TCR beta chains were confirmed in vitro to be specific for cytomegalovirus antigens. Because counts were too low, about 15 rarely observed V segments, including chromosome 9 orphons, were left out of the earlier analysis of 587 of the donors. A later analysis found that TCR association rates varied across HLA loci, with DRB1 alleles showing the most associated TCRs and HLA-C alleles the fewest. A later analysis found that HLA-associated TCR beta chains were more clonally expanded and had lower generation probabilities than equally common non-associated chains. Cytomegalovirus status was reported to be diagnosed by the classifier with high specificity and sensitivity in both the original and validation cohorts. Because HLA typing was missing for some donors at each locus, association tests included only the typed subset. In a later analysis, 15,000 to 20,000 TCR beta sequences were associated with specific HLA alleles at a false discovery rate of 0.05. Broadly in line with IMGT annotations, most TCR beta V segments showed up in productive rearrangements about 87% or about 30% of the time in an earlier analysis of roughly 590 of the donors. The study listed 150 to 200 TCR beta chains as associated with cytomegalovirus. In this cohort, only TCR beta chains were sequenced, and detectable features were limited by the absence of alpha or paired-chain data. According to the authors, the approach could potentially be generalized to other disease states and immunological phenotypes. Across donors, most TCR sequences were observed very rarely, whereas some public TCRs were present in many individuals. Immune exposure information for the cohort was limited to CMV serostatus. In a later analysis, most CMV-associated TCR beta chains were found to appear HLA-restricted, with HLA associations seemingly driven largely by CMV exposure. A further reported finding was that TCR beta sequences accurately predicted the HLA-A and HLA-B alleles for most subjects in the first cohort. In a later analysis, several top co-occurrence clusters were reported to appear linked to parvovirus B19, influenza, CMV and Epstein-Barr virus. The presence/absence analyses assumed that sequencing depth was roughly uniform across donors, and that assumption may not be true.

The cohort was made up of roughly 670 healthy bone marrow donors. Cohort members were all nominally healthy when sampled, although unrecorded immune exposures were likely present. The donor tested CMV seropositive and was one of the 289 seropositive cohort members. A peripheral blood sample was collected from each donor, and TCR beta sequencing was performed on peripheral blood mononuclear cells. Genomic DNA extraction from the blood cell samples was performed with the Qiagen DNeasy Blood Extraction Kit. About this clone: Its antigen is not yet known. Base quality data are lacking; no much larger clone is found one base away.

Reading the germline V gene gives CDR1 LGHNT and CDR2 FRNRAP. Inclusive of the bounding cysteine and phenylalanine, the CDR3 is 16 residues long. Solely the CDR3 DNA is kept, with 48 bases framed from the first base. The germline ends are 16 bases apart after V is trimmed by 0 bases and J by 5 bases. Library preparation used the immunoSEQ multiplex PCR assay. For the multiplex PCR, a mixture combining 60 forward primers for TCR Vbeta segments and 13 reverse primers for TCR Jbeta segments was used. The CDR3 region of rearranged TCR beta genes was amplified from genomic DNA by a multiplex PCR assay. The amplified TCR beta libraries were sequenced on the Illumina HiSeq System as 87-base-pair reads. The source study handled its data this way. Across the 600 to 700 repertoires, a later analysis counted approximately 75 million unique TCR beta chains, about 10 million of which were shared by at least two donors. Raw reads were error-corrected and collapsed into unique sequences by a nearest-neighbor algorithm in which closely related sequences were merged to remove PCR and sequencing errors. Alignment of CDR3 sequences to IMGT reference sequences was used to assign V, D and J gene segments. Each retained sequence needed at least a six-nucleotide match to both a V gene segment and a J gene segment. Rearrangements were classified as productive when the CDR3 lacked stop codons and remained in frame with V and J, and all other rearrangements were classified as non-productive. CDR3 was defined according to IMGT convention as the region running from the second conserved V-encoded cysteine to the conserved J-encoded phenylalanine. The earlier analysis of 587 of the donors excluded any sequence lacking an unambiguous match to a single V gene segment. An earlier analysis of a few hundred of the donors called V segments functional above 56.7% productive rearrangements and segregating when the between-donor standard deviation exceeded 5%. To diagnose cytomegalovirus status from the catalog of TCR beta chain sequences, a statistical classification framework was built. In a later analysis, V and J genes were assigned by comparing TCR nucleotide sequences against IMGT/GENE-DB human TR gene sequences. A later analysis assigned CDR3 sequences and most-parsimonious VDJ recombination scenarios with the TCRdist pipeline. A later analysis defined each TCR beta chain by its CDR3 amino acid sequence plus V-gene family, and excluded reads lacking a unique V-gene family. In a later analysis, 500 to 700 highly shared, low-generation-probability nucleotide sequences were removed to address suspected cross-contamination and a sequencing artifact. In a later analysis, a clonal expansion index for each public chain was calculated from normalized within-repertoire ranks of inferred template counts. A later analysis computed generation probabilities with a VDJ recombination model fitted to out-of-frame rearrangements, and checked the results against IGoR. In a later analysis, TCR-TCR, TCR-HLA and TCR-CMV co-occurrence was scored with hypergeometric tests, and a repertoire-size bias correction was applied to TCR pairs. False discovery rates were estimated in a later analysis by permuting HLA or CMV assignments 20 times. In a later analysis, co-occurring TCRs were grouped using DBSCAN, and TCRdist sequence similarity was added for clustering within HLA-allele-positive subsets. Repertoires with fewer than 30,000 or more than 120,000 public chains were left out of co-occurrence clustering, as were a few repertoires with anomalous nucleotide sharing. Entries here come from immuneACCESS through TCRdb and include only in-frame sequences with V and J called. Some clones fail to appear in such tables; in the studies checked, an unresolved V gene covers under half of the shortfall, and the cause of the remainder is unknown. V and J calls plus clone size are reproduced from that table; the DNA served to infer D and trimming. The sample table shows roughly 120,000 clones, and roughly 77% are seen once. In total, the top ten clones hold about 4.9% of the sample.

The clonotype comes from a man aged 50 to 60 in good health and CMV-seropositive. This chain joins TRBV12-5 to TRBJ1-2, and TRBD1 may be the D gene, going by 6 matching bases. Sequenced input: PBMCs. The CDR3 protein: CASGLVQGERGYGYTF. DNA sequence: TGTGCTAGTGGTTTGGTACAAGGGGAGAGGGGGTATGGCTACACCTTC.